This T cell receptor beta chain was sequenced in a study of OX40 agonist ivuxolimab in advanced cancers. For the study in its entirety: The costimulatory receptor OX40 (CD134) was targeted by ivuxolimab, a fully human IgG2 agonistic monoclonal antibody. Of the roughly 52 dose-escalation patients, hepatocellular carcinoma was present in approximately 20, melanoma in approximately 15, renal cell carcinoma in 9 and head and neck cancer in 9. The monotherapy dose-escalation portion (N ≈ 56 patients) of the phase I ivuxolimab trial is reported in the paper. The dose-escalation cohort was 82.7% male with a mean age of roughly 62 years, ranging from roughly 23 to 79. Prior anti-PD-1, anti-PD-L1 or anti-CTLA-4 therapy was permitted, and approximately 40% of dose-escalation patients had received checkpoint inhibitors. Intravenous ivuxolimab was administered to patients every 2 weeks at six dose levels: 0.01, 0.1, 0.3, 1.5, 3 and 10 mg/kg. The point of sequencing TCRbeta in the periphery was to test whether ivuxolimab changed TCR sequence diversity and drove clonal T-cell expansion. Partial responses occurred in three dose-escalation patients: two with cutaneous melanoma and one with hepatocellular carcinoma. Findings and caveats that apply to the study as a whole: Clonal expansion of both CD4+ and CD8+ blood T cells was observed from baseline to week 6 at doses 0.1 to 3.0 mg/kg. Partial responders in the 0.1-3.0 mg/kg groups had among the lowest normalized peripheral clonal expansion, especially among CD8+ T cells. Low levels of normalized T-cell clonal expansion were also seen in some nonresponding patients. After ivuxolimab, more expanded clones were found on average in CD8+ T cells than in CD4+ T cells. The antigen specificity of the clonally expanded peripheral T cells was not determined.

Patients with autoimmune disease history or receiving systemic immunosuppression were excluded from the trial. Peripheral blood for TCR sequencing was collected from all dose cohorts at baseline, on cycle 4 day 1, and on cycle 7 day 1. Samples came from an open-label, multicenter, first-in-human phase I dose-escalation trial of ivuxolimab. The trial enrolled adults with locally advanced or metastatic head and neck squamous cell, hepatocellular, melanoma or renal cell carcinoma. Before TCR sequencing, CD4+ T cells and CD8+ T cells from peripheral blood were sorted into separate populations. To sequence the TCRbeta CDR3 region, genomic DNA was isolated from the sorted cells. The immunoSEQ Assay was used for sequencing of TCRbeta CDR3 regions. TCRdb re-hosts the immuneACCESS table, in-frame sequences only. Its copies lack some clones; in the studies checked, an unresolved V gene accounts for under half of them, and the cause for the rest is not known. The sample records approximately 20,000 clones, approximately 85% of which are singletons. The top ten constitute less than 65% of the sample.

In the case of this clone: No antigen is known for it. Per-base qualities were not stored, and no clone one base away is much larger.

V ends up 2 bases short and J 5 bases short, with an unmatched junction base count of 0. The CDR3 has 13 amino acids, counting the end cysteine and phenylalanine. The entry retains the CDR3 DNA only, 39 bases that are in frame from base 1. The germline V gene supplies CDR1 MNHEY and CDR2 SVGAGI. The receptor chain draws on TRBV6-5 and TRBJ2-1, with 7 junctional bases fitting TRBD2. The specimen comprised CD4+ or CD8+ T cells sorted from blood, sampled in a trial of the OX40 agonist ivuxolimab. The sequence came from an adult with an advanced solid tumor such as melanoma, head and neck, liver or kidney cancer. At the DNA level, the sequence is TGTGCCAGCAGTTACGGGACTAACAATGAGCAGTTCTTC. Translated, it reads CASSYGTNNEQFF.